Each of the 5 T cell receptor beta chains below was sequenced from the same sample in a study of OX40 agonist ivuxolimab in advanced cancers. Sequencing used immunoSEQ multiplex PCR; TCRdb keeps in-frame clones, though not all of them. Among approximately 100,000 clones listed, roughly 90% were seen once. Sequencing used CD4+ or CD8+ T cells sorted from blood, obtained in a trial of the OX40 agonist ivuxolimab. Every receptor here comes from an adult with an advanced solid tumor such as melanoma, head and neck, liver or kidney cancer.

The chain uses TRBV27 and TRBJ1-6; 9 bases are a match to TRBD1. The germline CDR1 and CDR2 sequences are MNHEY and SMNVEV (reference sequence). The length of the CDR3 is 15 residues. Unmatched junction bases numbered 10, after V lost 6 bases and J lost 10 bases. The CDR3 here is CASSLRDRDGSPLHF. The CDR3 DNA reads as TGTGCCAGCAGCCTCCGGGACAGGGACGGATCACCCCTCCACTTT.

The chain carries TRBV5-5 and TRBJ1-1; 8 bases are a match to TRBD1. This CDR3 spans 14 amino acids. CDR1 SGHKS and CDR2 YYEKEE come from the germline V gene (reference sequence). The V segment lost 5 bases and the J segment 0 bases; nucleotides outside the gene matches: 3. The CDR3 region is CASRPDRVNTEAFF. The CDR3 DNA is TGTGCCAGCAGACCGGACAGGGTGAACACTGAAGCTTTCTTT.

The genes are TRBV9 and TRBJ2-5; 9 nucleotides align to TRBD1. The J call is in doubt because the DNA end fits TRBJ2-7 better. CDR1 and CDR2 from the germline V gene are SGDLS and YYNGEE. The CDR3 runs 14 residues. The CDR3 loop reads CASSAQTGGYEQYF. The CDR3 DNA is TGTGCCAGCAGCGCGCAGACAGGGGGCTACGAGCAGTACTTC.

V usage is TRBV6-5 and J usage is TRBJ2-5; D gene uncertain. Between the trimmed V and J ends, which lost 2 bases and 1 base, there was a span of 11 bases. This CDR3 is 15 amino acids long. In germline, CDR1 is MNHEY, CDR2 SVGAGI. The CDR3 loop reads CASSYGGIFQETQYF. CDR3 nucleotide sequence: TGTGCCAGCAGTTACGGTGGGATCTTCCAAGAGACCCAGTACTTC.

This clone was found once. J is TRBJ2-2 and V is TRBV19, with D possibly being TRBD1 (6 bases). CDR1 and CDR2 (germline): LNHDA, SQIVND (reference sequence). CDR3 length equals 14 residues. Trimming pared 6 bases from V and 4 bases from J, leaving 12 bases between. The CDR3 here is CASSLQGITGELFF. In nucleotides, the CDR3 is TGTGCCAGTAGCCTACAGGGAATCACCGGGGAGCTGTTTTTT.